The 8 T cell receptor beta chains below all came from one sample that was sequenced in a study of T cell repertoires in cytomegalovirus infection. Via MiXCR, TCRdb re-called the reads, giving one row per CDR3 protein. The sample consists of more than 95,000 distinct CDR3 sequences, around 32% of them appearing once. Antigens of these TCRs are unknown. The material was CD8+ T cells from cultured PBMCs, obtained from culture after CMV antigen stimulation. These receptors were collected from a human donor in good health (CMV status not recorded). Some clones in this sample may be carry-over from other donors' samples.

This clonotype showed up just a few times. The chain links TRBV29-1 to TRBJ1-2, with D possibly TRBD1 on 6 matching bases. The V end lost 4 bases, the J end lost 4 bases, and 16 bases lay between the germline ends. The CDR3 spans 14 residues. CDR1 and CDR2 from the germline V gene are SQVTM and ANQGSEA. This CDR3 reads CSVGEGGAGYGYTF. The CDR3 nucleotides read TGCAGCGTTGGGGAGGGGGGGGCAGGCTATGGCTACACCTTC.

The V and J genes are TRBV20-1 and TRBJ2-1, with TRBD2 matching 15 bases. There are 19 residues in the CDR3. Germline V lookup: CDR1 DFQATT, CDR2 SNEGSKA (reference sequence). V shed 6 bases and J 0 bases; nucleotides not matched to a gene: 12. In DNA form, the CDR3 reads TGCAGTGCCCACAAGGGGGGACTAGCGGGGGGCCGCTCCTACAATGAGCAGTTCTTC. Encoded protein: CSAHKGGLAGGRSYNEQFF.

This clonotype was observed a few times. The chain couples TRBV6-2 or TRBV6-3 to TRBJ1-1; D remains ambiguous. CDR3 length: 11 amino acids. Germline V CDR1 and CDR2: MNHEY, SVGEGT. The V end lost 10 bases, the J end lost 6 bases, and 12 bases lay between the germline ends. CDR3 bases: TGTGCCACCCAGTTCCCCCCTGAAGCTTTCTTT. It codes for CATQFPPEAFF.

This clonotype came up once. The chain couples TRBV6-2 or TRBV6-3 to TRBJ2-7; a possible D gene is TRBD2 (7 bases). Germline-derived CDR1 and CDR2 are MNHEY and SVGEGT. Trimming took off 0 bases at V and 1 base at J, with 19 bases between the two ends. This CDR3 has 18 amino acids. The CDR3 DNA sequence: TGTGCCAGCAGTTACTCTCTGGAGCCGGGGGGCTATTCCTACGAGCAGTACTTC. Amino acid sequence: CASSYSLEPGGYSYEQYF.

The V gene is TRBV2, the J gene TRBJ1-5; D gene ambiguous. Germline loops: CDR1 SNHLY, CDR2 FYNNEI. CDR3 length: 14 residues. V lost 2 bases and J lost 4, with 9 bases in between. CDR3 nucleotide sequence: TGTGCCAGCAGTGAACTCAGTGCGAATCAGCCCCAGCATTTT. Its translation is CASSELSANQPQHF.

J is TRBJ2-2 and V is TRBV6-5; TRBD1 matches 8 bases. The CDR3 runs 14 residues. The germline CDR1 and CDR2 sequences are MNHEY and SVGAGI. Losses at the gene ends were 8 bases for V and 1 base for J; bases not matched to a gene: 3. The CDR3 is CASCGQGNTGELFF. The CDR3 bases are TGTGCCAGCTGCGGACAGGGGAACACCGGGGAGCTGTTTTTT.

This clonotype has at least ten counts. This chain connects TRBV19 to TRBJ1-5; TRBD1 matches 10 bases. Trimming removed 7 bases from V and 3 bases from J; junction bases left unmatched: 12. This CDR3 comprises 17 residues. Per germline, CDR1 LNHDA and CDR2 SQIVND (reference sequence). Written as DNA, the CDR3 is TGTGCCAGTACCCCCCGGGGACAGGGGCCTTACAATCAGCCCCAGCATTTT. This translates into CASTPRGQGPYNQPQHF.

This chain joins TRBV5-1 and TRBJ1-1, with D uncertain. Germline V lookup: CDR1 SGHRS, CDR2 YFSETQ. The CDR3 runs to 13 residues. Trimming shortened V by 0 bases and J by 4 bases, and 7 bases separated the two germline ends. The CDR3 DNA follows: TGCGCCAGCAGCTTGGAGGGCCCCACTGAAGCTTTCTTT. It encodes CASSLEGPTEAFF.